These 23 T cell receptor beta chains share one sample of origin, sequenced in a study of T cells in localized non-small cell lung cancer. Here immunoSEQ multiplex PCR was the method, and the copy in TCRdb shows in-frame clones only, minus some. This sample has fewer than 100,000 clones, with around 82% found just once. Material: peripheral blood, obtained before any cancer treatment. The source of these receptors is an older female donor with stage I lung adenocarcinoma.

The chain uses TRBV28 and TRBJ1-5; D is ambiguous. V dropped 6 bases and J dropped 9 bases, with 12 bases sitting between them. CDR3 length equals 12 residues. Germline V gene lookup returns CDR1 MDHEN and CDR2 SYDVKM. The DNA for the CDR3 is TGTGCCAGCAGACTCCTCGTTGGGCCCCAGCATTTT. The encoded protein is CASRLLVGPQHF.

The J gene is TRBJ1-2, the V gene TRBV19, with D unclear. The CDR3 totals 16 residues. Germline V CDR1 and CDR2: LNHDA, SQIVND (reference sequence). Trimming cost V 9 bases and J 0 bases, with 20 bases left between them. CDR3 nucleotides: TGTGCCAGCGCACATATTCGACCTGGGGCTAACTATGGCTACACCTTC. This codes for CASAHIRPGANYGYTF.

The V call is TRBV11-2, the J call TRBJ2-1; 10 bases are shared with TRBD1. Per the germline V gene, CDR1 is SGHAT and CDR2 is FQNNGV. The CDR3 is 15 amino acids. V lost 2 bases, J lost 10 bases, and 8 bases stayed unmatched. CDR3 DNA: TGTGCCAGCAGCTTACCGCAAGACAGGGGGCAAGAGCAGTTCTTC. It translates to CASSLPQDRGQEQFF.

This chain links TRBV6-5 with TRBJ2-7; 7 bases are shared with TRBD1. This CDR3 region has 16 residues. Germline V gene sequence: CDR1 MNHEY, CDR2 SVGAGI. V was clipped by 0 bases and J by 1 base; unmatched bases: 6. CDR3 sequence: CASSYSGYRGSYEQYF. CDR3 in DNA: TGTGCCAGCAGTTACTCGGGGTACAGGGGTTCCTACGAGCAGTACTTC.

V and J are TRBV5-1 and TRBJ2-5; D is undetermined. This CDR3 is built from 11 residues. Trimming removed 0 bases from V and 3 bases from J, with 0 bases in between. Germline CDR1 and CDR2: SGHRS and YFSETQ. CDR3 coding DNA: TGCGCCAGCAGCTTGGAAGAGACCCAGTACTTC. Protein product: CASSLEETQYF. The full variable domain, rest sourced from reference TRBV5-1 and TRBJ2-5, is KAGVTQTPRYLIKTRGQQVTLSCSPISGHRSVSWYQQTPGQGLQFLFEYFSETQRNKGNFPGRFSGRQFSNSRSEMNVSTLELGDSALYLCASSLEETQYFGPGTRLLVL.

The chain couples TRBV27 to TRBJ2-3; perhaps TRBD1 as D (5 bases). The V gene's germline CDR1 is MNHEY and CDR2 SMNVEV (reference sequence). Trimming removed 5 bases at V and 1 base at J, with 19 bases between. The CDR3 runs 17 residues. CDR3: CASSPRAGLVGTDTQYF. The CDR3 DNA sequence: TGTGCCAGCAGTCCCCGAGCAGGGCTGGTGGGCACAGATACGCAGTATTTT.

CDR3 DNA: TGTGCCAGCAGCAAGAGGGGACGGCGACGAAACACCATATATTTT. It codes for CASSKRGRRRNTIYF. J is TRBJ1-3 and V is TRBV21-1. TRBV21-1 is a documented pseudogene. There are 15 residues in the CDR3.

The rearrangement uses TRBV2 and TRBJ2-7; a weak D match, TRBD1 (6 bases). The germline CDR1 and CDR2 sequences are SNHLY and FYNNEI. The CDR3 length is 15 residues. Deletions cut 1 base from V and 5 bases from J, with 15 bases between. The CDR3 DNA reads as TGTGCCAGCAGTGAAGGATCCACAGGGCCCCACGAGCAGTACTTC. As protein: CASSEGSTGPHEQYF.

The chain uses TRBV5-1 and TRBJ2-7, with 11 bases matching TRBD1. The CDR3 loop spans 15 amino acids. V lost 2 bases to trimming and J lost 5 bases; unmatched junction nucleotides: 6. CDR1 and CDR2 from the germline V gene are SGHRS and YFSETQ. CDR3 loop: CASSFPGTGGNEQYF. The CDR3 DNA reads as TGCGCCAGCAGCTTTCCCGGGACAGGGGGAAACGAGCAGTACTTC.

This rearrangement joins TRBV6-1 to TRBJ1-5; tentatively, D is TRBD1 (5 bases). The CDR3 is 13 amino acids. V was pared by 10 bases and J by 4 bases, with 14 bases between. CDR1 MNHNS and CDR2 SASEGT come from the germline V gene. CDR3 protein: CANRGGVNQPQHF. The CDR3 nucleotides read TGTGCCAACCGGGGGGGGGTGAATCAGCCCCAGCATTTT.

The V call is TRBV6-5, the J call TRBJ1-1; 10 bases line up with TRBD1. The CDR3 covers 13 residues. Germline CDR1 is MNHEY and CDR2 is SVGAGI. V trimming: 5 bases; J trimming: 6 bases; junction bases outside the gene matches: 3. In DNA, the CDR3 is TGTGCCAGCAGTGTCGGACAGGGGGCTGAAGCTTTCTTT. Its protein is CASSVGQGAEAFF.

This rearrangement joins TRBV7-9 to TRBJ2-7; 8 bases are a match to TRBD1. The germline CDR1 and CDR2 sequences are SEHNR and FQNEAQ (reference sequence). The V gene end was trimmed by 5 bases and the J gene end by 7 bases; junction bases not matched to a gene: 10. CDR3 size: 14 residues. CDR3 loop: CASSPDRVIEEQYF. CDR3 in DNA: TGTGCCAGCAGCCCGGACAGGGTAATTGAGGAGCAGTACTTC.

The table lists this clone with many counts. The gene calls are TRBV28 and TRBJ1-6, with TRBD1 as a possible D gene (5 bases). Germline CDR1 and CDR2: MDHEN and SYDVKM. V lost 6 bases, J lost 0 bases, and 12 bases lay in between. The CDR3 runs 16 residues. This CDR3 reads CASSSDISSYNSPLHF. The CDR3 nucleotides are TGTGCCAGCAGCTCGGACATCAGCTCCTATAATTCACCCCTCCACTTT.

For the CDR3, the DNA is TGTGCCAGTAGTACCCAAGGGGGGAACACTGAAGCTTTCTTT. Protein product: CASSTQGGNTEAFF. This chain connects TRBV19 to TRBJ1-1; TRBD1 might be the D (6 bases). Germline V gene lookup returns CDR1 LNHDA and CDR2 SQIVND (reference sequence). Deletions cut 4 bases from V and 1 base from J, with 10 bases between. The CDR3 contains 14 residues.

This clone turned up a few times. The V call is TRBV6-6, the J call TRBJ1-1, with TRBD1 as a possible D gene (6 bases). V was clipped by 7 bases and J by 0 bases, with 18 bases between them. The V gene's germline CDR1 is MNHNY and CDR2 SVGAGI (reference sequence). The CDR3 is 16 residues long. CDR3 sequence: CASIPNPGHMNTEAFF. The CDR3 coding sequence is TGTGCCAGCATTCCAAATCCGGGACACATGAACACTGAAGCTTTCTTT.

This clone is judged large. V is TRBV19 and J is TRBJ2-1, with a tentative D call TRBD2 (7 bases). Germline V lookup: CDR1 LNHDA, CDR2 SQIVND (reference sequence). The ends were cut back, 6 bases at V and 4 bases at J, with 16 bases in the middle. The CDR3 runs 15 residues. In nucleotides, the CDR3 is TGTGCCAGTAGCCCAGTCGGGGGGCCTTACAATGAGCAGTTCTTC. This encodes CASSPVGGPYNEQFF. The whole variable domain, remainder taken from reference TRBV19 and TRBJ2-1, is DGGITQSPKYLFRKEGQNVTLSCEQNLNHDAMYWYRQDPGQGLRLIYYSQIVNDFQKGDIAEGYSVSREKKESFPLTVTSAQKNPTAFYLCASSPVGGPYNEQFFGPGTRLTVL.

This rearrangement joins TRBV29-1 to TRBJ1-1; D not resolved. CDR1 and CDR2 from the germline V gene are SQVTM and ANQGSEA. There are 12 residues in the CDR3. The V end was cut by 7 bases, the J end by 1 base, with 10 bases between. CDR3 bases: TGCAGCGCCGTGGTTACGAACACTGAAGCTTTCTTT. Translating gives CSAVVTNTEAFF. The full variable domain, its missing parts supplied by reference TRBV29-1 and TRBJ1-1, is SAVISQKPSRDICQRGTSLTIQCQVDSQVTMMFWYRQQPGQSLTLIATANQGSEATYESGFVIDKFPISRPNLTFSTLTVSNMSPEDSSIYLCSAVVTNTEAFFGQGTRLTVV.

In its sample, this clone was seen once. The chain joins TRBV9 to TRBJ1-4; no clear D gene. CDR3 length: 17 amino acids. Per germline, CDR1 SGDLS and CDR2 YYNGEE. The V end lost 2 bases, the J end lost 4 bases, and 18 bases lay between the germline ends. For the CDR3, the DNA is TGTGCCAGCAGCGTTTCCGATACCGGCCAGTATAATGAAAAACTGTTTTTT. This sequence encodes CASSVSDTGQYNEKLFF.

This chain uses TRBV6-1 with TRBJ2-2; the match to TRBD2 covers 11 bases. The V gene end was trimmed by 7 bases and the J gene end by 2 bases; junction bases not matched to a gene: 3. The CDR3 extends over 15 amino acids. Germline V gene lookup returns CDR1 MNHNS and CDR2 SASEGT. CDR3 in amino acids: CASILAGENTGELFF. The CDR3 bases are TGTGCCAGCATACTAGCGGGGGAAAACACCGGGGAGCTGTTTTTT.

The CDR3 protein is CASFGLGSPETELFF. CDR3 coding DNA: TGTGCCAGTTTTGGGTTAGGTTCCCCCGAGACGGAACTGTTTTTT. The chain couples TRBV19 to TRBJ1-4; D unclear. Trimming shortened V by 8 bases and J by 12 bases, and 25 bases separated the two germline ends. Germline V lookup: CDR1 LNHDA, CDR2 SQIVND (reference sequence). The CDR3 runs to 15 residues.

The sample holds one count of this clone. The chain couples TRBV11-2 to TRBJ1-4; D uncertain. V was clipped by 6 bases and J by 4 bases, with 12 bases between them. Per the germline V gene, CDR1 is SGHAT and CDR2 is FQNNGV. The CDR3 has 14 residues. CDR3 sequence (DNA): TGTGCCAGCAGGCAATCCCGGGTTAATGAAAAACTGTTTTTT. Protein sequence: CASRQSRVNEKLFF.

This sequence joins TRBV6-5 and TRBJ1-1, with TRBD1 matching 9 bases. In germline, CDR1 is MNHEY, CDR2 SVGAGI. The CDR3 totals 15 residues. The V gene end was trimmed by 3 bases and the J gene end by 6 bases; junction bases not matched to a gene: 8. The chain's CDR3 is CASSYRTGDFSEAFF. DNA for the CDR3: TGTGCCAGCAGTTATAGGACAGGGGATTTCTCTGAAGCTTTCTTT.

This clone was found once. The chain recombines TRBV7-9 with TRBJ2-1; TRBD2 is a possible D gene (7 bases). This CDR3 contains 13 residues. Trimming shortened V by 5 bases and J by 9 bases, and 14 bases separated the two germline ends. Germline loops: CDR1 SEHNR, CDR2 FQNEAQ (reference sequence). The CDR3 sequence is CASSPRGGVEQFF. The DNA for the CDR3 is TGTGCCAGCAGCCCAAGGGGGGGCGTTGAGCAGTTCTTC.